The TCR beta chain under discussion was sequenced for a study of cytomegalovirus exposure and HLA in healthy donors. The wider study: The roughly 120 million unique TCR beta sequences, from some 170 million T cells, were found by an earlier analysis.

PCR employed 60 Vbeta and 13 Jbeta primers. Authors' processing steps: About 10 million shared chains were among around 80 million unique TCR beta chains counted in a later analysis. The table came from immunoSEQ multiplex PCR; TCRdb's copy has only in-frame clones and leaves some out. V, J and clone size derive from that table, while D and trimming were established from the DNA sequence. The sample contains around 130,000 clones, roughly three quarters of which appear only once. The donors comprised healthy bone marrow donors. Comments on this clone: Its antigen remains unknown.

CDR1 and CDR2 (germline): SGHDT, YYEEEE. The ends were cut back, 2 bases at V and 8 bases at J, with 17 bases in the middle. CDR3 length: 14 amino acids. Whole-study results and caveats: The authors considered a cluster of highly shared sequence variants likely to be a sequencing artifact.

The chain couples TRBV5-6 to TRBJ2-7; maybe TRBD1 (5 bases). The sequencing input was PBMCs. The origin of this receptor is a middle-aged woman in good health and CMV-seronegative. In DNA, the CDR3 is TGTGCCAGCAGCTTTTCAGGGCTGGGCCCGAAGCAGTACTTC. This codes for CASSFSGLGPKQYF. Supplemented by reference TRBV5-6 and TRBJ2-7, the full variable domain reads DAGVTQSPTHLIKTRGQQVTLRCSPKSGHDTVSWYQQALGQGPQFIFQYYEEEERQRGNFPDRFSGHQFPNYSSELNVNALLLGDSALYLCASSFSGLGPKQYFGPGTRLTVT.